The 20 T cell receptor beta chains reported below all come from one sample, sequenced in a study of OX40 agonist ivuxolimab in advanced cancers. The repertoire was sequenced with immunoSEQ multiplex PCR; TCRdb's copy has only in-frame clones and lacks some. The data contain about 84,000 clones, approximately 93% of them singletons. The sample was CD4+ or CD8+ T cells sorted from blood, taken in a trial of the OX40 agonist ivuxolimab. The receptors were gathered from an adult with an advanced solid tumor such as melanoma, head and neck, liver or kidney cancer.

The chain combines TRBV9 with TRBJ2-3; D remains ambiguous. Germline values: CDR1 SGDLS, CDR2 YYNGEE. There are 11 residues in the CDR3. Trimming shortened V by 4 bases and J by 7 bases, and 7 bases separated the two germline ends. This CDR3 reads CASSPLYTQYF. CDR3 nucleotides: TGTGCCAGCAGCCCGCTCTATACGCAGTATTTT.

As to this clone: At the DNA level, this CDR3 is encoded by other sequences in the same sample as well. The V and J genes are TRBV7-9 and TRBJ1-1; TRBD1 might be the D (5 bases). The length of the CDR3 is 11 residues. In germline, CDR1 is SEHNR, CDR2 FQNEAQ (reference sequence). Between the trimmed V and J ends, which lost 3 bases and 11 bases, there was a span of 10 bases. CDR3 amino acids: CASSFGGEAFF. In nucleotides, the CDR3 is TGTGCCAGCAGCTTCGGAGGGGAGGCTTTCTTT.

The chain carries TRBV13 and TRBJ2-3; D might be TRBD1 or TRBD2, each matching 5 bases. Per germline, CDR1 PRHDT and CDR2 FYEKMQ (reference sequence). The germline V and J ends were trimmed by 4 bases and 2 bases, with 16 bases remaining between them. The CDR3 has 16 residues. DNA of the CDR3: TGTGCCAGCAGCTCCCAACCGGGACCACTCACAGATACGCAGTATTTT. Residues: CASSSQPGPLTDTQYF.

The J gene is TRBJ2-7, the V gene TRBV7-3, with 7 bases lining up with TRBD2. Germline V CDR1 and CDR2: SGHTA, FQGTGA. The trim removed 5 bases at V and 0 bases at J, leaving 7 bases unmatched. The CDR3 spans 15 residues. The CDR3 sequence: CASSVSGDPSYEQYF. In DNA form, the CDR3 reads TGTGCCAGCAGCGTAAGCGGGGACCCCTCCTACGAGCAGTACTTC. Combining the CDR3 with reference TRBV7-3 and TRBJ2-7 gives the whole variable domain GAGVSQTPSNKVTEKGKYVELRCDPISGHTALYWYRQSLGQGPEFLIYFQGTGAADDSGLPNDRFFAVRPEGSVSTLKIQRTERGDSAVYLCASSVSGDPSYEQYFGPGTRLTVT.

The chain recombines TRBV11-2 with TRBJ1-3; TRBD1 might be the D (5 bases). This CDR3 is 18 amino acids long. With 1 base removed from V and 0 bases from J, the gap between germline ends came to 16 bases. CDR1 and CDR2 from the germline V gene are SGHAT and FQNNGV. The CDR3 nucleotides read TGTGCCAGCAGCTTAGTATATAGAGGGACGAGCTCTGGAAACACCATATATTTT. Protein product: CASSLVYRGTSSGNTIYF.

V gene TRBV21-1 combines with J gene TRBJ1-1; the D call of TRBD1 is as the table states it, not checked on the DNA. TRBV21-1 corresponds to a pseudogene. There are 14 residues in the CDR3. The DNA for the CDR3 is TGTGCCAGCACCCCGACAGGGCTGGCGAGAGAAGCTTTCTTT. Translated, it gives CASTPTGLAREAFF.

V and J are TRBV5-8 and TRBJ2-1, with D possibly TRBD2 on 5 matching bases. Germline V gene lookup returns CDR1 SGHTS and CDR2 YDEGEE. V was clipped by 0 bases and J by 8 bases, with 15 bases between them. The CDR3 covers 15 residues. The CDR3: CASSLDSSSDDEQFF. In nucleotides, the CDR3 is TGTGCCAGCAGCTTGGATTCTAGCAGTGACGATGAGCAGTTCTTC. Full variable domain (remainder filled in from reference TRBV5-8 and TRBJ2-1): EAGVTQSPTHLIKTRGQQATLRCSPISGHTSVYWYQQALGLGLQFLLWYDEGEERNRGNFPPRFSGRQFPNYSSELNVNALELEDSALYLCASSLDSSSDDEQFFGPGTRLTVL.

The V call is TRBV7-9, the J call TRBJ2-3; a weak D match, TRBD1 (5 bases). CDR1 is SEHNR and CDR2 is FQNEAQ in the germline V gene (reference sequence). CDR3 size: 15 residues. The V end lost 6 bases, the J end lost 2 bases, and 15 bases lay between the germline ends. CDR3 region: CASRLGQDITDTQYF. The CDR3, as DNA: TGTGCCAGCAGGCTGGGGCAGGATATCACAGATACGCAGTATTTT.

The chain joins TRBV28 to TRBJ2-7; unclear D gene. V lost 2 bases, J lost 3 bases, and 17 bases lay in between. The CDR3 contains 16 residues. Germline CDR1 and CDR2: MDHEN and SYDVKM. The CDR3 DNA sequence: TGTGCCAGCAGTTTAAAAGCCGTGGCCGCAGACTACGAGCAGTACTTC. As protein: CASSLKAVAADYEQYF.

This rearrangement joins TRBV4-1 to TRBJ2-7; the match to TRBD2 covers 16 bases. V dropped 2 bases and J dropped 2; count of bases not matched to a gene: 3. The CDR3 is made up of 17 amino acids. The germline V gene encodes CDR1 MGHRA and CDR2 YSYEKL. CDR3 nucleotide sequence: TGCGCCAGCAGCCAATCGGGACTAGCGGGAGGGCCCTACGAGCAGTACTTC. Protein product: CASSQSGLAGGPYEQYF.

CDR3 sequence (DNA): TGTGCCAGCAGTGCCAACCACATGACAGGGGACACTGAAGCTTTCTTT. Translated, it gives CASSANHMTGDTEAFF. The gene calls are TRBV28 and TRBJ1-1; 8 nucleotides align to TRBD1. The CDR3 extends over 16 amino acids. Germline trimming cut 5 bases from V and 3 bases from J; bases unmatched to any gene: 11. Germline lookup yields CDR1 MDHEN and CDR2 SYDVKM.

The chain carries TRBV29-1 and TRBJ2-2; D is unclear. The length of the CDR3 is 15 residues. In germline, CDR1 is SQVTM, CDR2 ANQGSEA. Trimming shortened V by 3 bases and J by 0 bases, and 11 bases separated the two germline ends. CDR3 amino acids: CSVDGSNPNTGELFF. The CDR3 DNA reads TGCAGCGTTGACGGCAGCAACCCGAACACCGGGGAGCTGTTTTTT.

The rearrangement joins TRBV29-1 to TRBJ1-2, with 11 bases that match TRBD1. J was trimmed by 4 bases and V by 6 bases; bases with no gene match: 4. Per the germline V gene, CDR1 is SQVTM and CDR2 is ANQGSEA. CDR3 length equals 13 residues. Written as DNA, the CDR3 is TGCAGCGTCCGGACAGGGGGCATCTATGGCTACACCTTC. Translating it yields CSVRTGGIYGYTF.

As DNA, the CDR3 is TGTGCCAGCAGCCCCGGTAGTAGCGGGAGCTACGAGCAGTACTTC. Encoded protein: CASSPGSSGSYEQYF. V and J are TRBV27 and TRBJ2-7; 9 nucleotides match TRBD2. This CDR3 region has 15 residues. The trim removed 6 bases at V and 3 bases at J, leaving 9 bases unmatched. CDR1 and CDR2 from the germline V gene are MNHEY and SMNVEV (reference sequence).

The rearrangement links TRBV5-4 to TRBJ2-7; TRBD2 aligns across 10 bases. The ends lost 5 bases at V and 2 bases at J; junction bases unmatched: 7. There are 15 residues in the CDR3. Per the germline V gene, CDR1 is SGHNT and CDR2 is YYREEE (reference sequence). The CDR3: CASRDSGRPPYEQYF. The CDR3 DNA is TGTGCCAGCAGGGATAGCGGGAGGCCCCCCTACGAGCAGTACTTC.

The V call is TRBV7-6, the J call TRBJ2-1; a weak D match, TRBD2 (5 bases). V was pared by 2 bases and J by 5 bases, with 19 bases between. The CDR3 runs 17 residues. Germline V CDR1 and CDR2: SGHVS, FNYEAQ. DNA for the CDR3: TGTGCCAGCAGCTTATTCGGACTCCCAAAACGTCACAATGAGCAGTTCTTC. This encodes CASSLFGLPKRHNEQFF. Looking up the rest from reference TRBV7-6 and TRBJ2-1 gives the full variable domain: GAGVSQSPRYKVTKRGQDVALRCDPISGHVSLYWYRQALGQGPEFLTYFNYEAQQDKSGLPNDRFSAERPEGSISTLTIQRTEQRDSAMYRCASSLFGLPKRHNEQFFGPGTRLTVL.

This chain connects TRBV13 to TRBJ1-1; no firm D call. CDR3 size: 14 residues. From germline, CDR1 is PRHDT and CDR2 FYEKMQ (reference sequence). Deletions cut 0 bases from V and 11 bases from J, with 16 bases between. In DNA form, the CDR3 reads TGTGCCAGCAGCTTAGGGGGTCGGACGGCCTCTGCTTTCTTT. Protein sequence: CASSLGGRTASAFF.

The gene calls are TRBV29-1 and TRBJ1-1, with D unclear. V lost 2 bases, J lost 11 bases, and 18 bases lay in between. Germline-derived CDR1 and CDR2 are SQVTM and ANQGSEA. The CDR3 is made up of 13 amino acids. For the CDR3, the DNA is TGCAGCGTTGAAACTCCTAACCCGCCCGTGGCTTTCTTT. It is translated as CSVETPNPPVAFF.

This chain links TRBV21-1 with TRBJ2-2; TRBD2 was called by the table and not checked on the DNA. TRBV21-1 is assigned pseudogene status. The CDR3 extends over 17 amino acids. The CDR3 DNA is TGTGCCAGCAGCAAAGAGGGGGTAGCGGGAGCGTGGCAGGAGCTGTTTTTT. It codes for CASSKEGVAGAWQELFF.

This chain connects TRBV29-1 to TRBJ1-1; TRBD1 matches 9 bases. Trimming at V came to 7 bases and at J to 1 base, leaving 4 bases not matched to a gene. The CDR3 is made up of 13 amino acids. The germline gives CDR1 SQVTM, CDR2 ANQGSEA. CDR3 amino acids: CSGRDRENTEAFF. CDR3 coding DNA: TGCAGCGGCCGGGACAGGGAGAACACTGAAGCTTTCTTT.